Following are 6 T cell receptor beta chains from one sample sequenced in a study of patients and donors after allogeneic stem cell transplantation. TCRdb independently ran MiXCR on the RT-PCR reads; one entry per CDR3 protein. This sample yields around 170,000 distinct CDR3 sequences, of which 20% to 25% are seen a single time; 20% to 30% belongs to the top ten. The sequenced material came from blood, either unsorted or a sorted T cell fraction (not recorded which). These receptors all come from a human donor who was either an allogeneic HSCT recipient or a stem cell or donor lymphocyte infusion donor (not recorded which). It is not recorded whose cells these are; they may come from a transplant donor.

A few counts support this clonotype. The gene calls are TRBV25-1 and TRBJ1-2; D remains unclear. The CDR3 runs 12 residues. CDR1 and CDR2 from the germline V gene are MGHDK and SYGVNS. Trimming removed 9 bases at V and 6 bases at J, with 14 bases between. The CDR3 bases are TGTGCCAGTCCTGACGGTGGCGATGGCTACACCTTC. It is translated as CASPDGGDGYTF.

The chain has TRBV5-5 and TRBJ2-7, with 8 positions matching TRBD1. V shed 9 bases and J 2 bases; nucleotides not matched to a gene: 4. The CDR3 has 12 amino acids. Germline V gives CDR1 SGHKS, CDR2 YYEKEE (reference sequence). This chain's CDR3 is CATGQETYEQYF. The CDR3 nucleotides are TGTGCCACGGGACAGGAGACCTACGAGCAGTACTTC.

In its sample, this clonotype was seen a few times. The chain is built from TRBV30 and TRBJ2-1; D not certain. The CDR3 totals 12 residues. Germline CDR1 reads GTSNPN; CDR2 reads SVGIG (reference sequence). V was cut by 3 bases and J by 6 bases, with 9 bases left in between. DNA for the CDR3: TGTGCCTGGAGCCCCTACCTCAATGAGCAGTTCTTC. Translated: CAWSPYLNEQFF.

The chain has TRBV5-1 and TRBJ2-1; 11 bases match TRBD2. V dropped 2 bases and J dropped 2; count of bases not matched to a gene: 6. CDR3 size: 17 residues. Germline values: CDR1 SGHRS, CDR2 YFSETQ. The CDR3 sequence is CASSFRLAGPTYNEQFF. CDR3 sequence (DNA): TGCGCCAGCAGCTTTCGACTAGCGGGACCTACCTACAATGAGCAGTTCTTC.

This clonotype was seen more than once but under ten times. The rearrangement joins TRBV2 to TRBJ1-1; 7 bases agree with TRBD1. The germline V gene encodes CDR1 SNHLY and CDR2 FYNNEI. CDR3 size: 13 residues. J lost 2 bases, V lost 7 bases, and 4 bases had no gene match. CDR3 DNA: TGTGCCAGCACCTGGGACAGCAACACTGAAGCTTTCTTT. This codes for CASTWDSNTEAFF.

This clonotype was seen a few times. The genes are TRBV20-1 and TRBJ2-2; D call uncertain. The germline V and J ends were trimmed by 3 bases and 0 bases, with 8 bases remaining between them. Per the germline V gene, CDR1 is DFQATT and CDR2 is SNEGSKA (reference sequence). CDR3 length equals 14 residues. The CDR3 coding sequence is TGCAGTGCTAGGGCCACCTCGAACACCGGGGAGCTGTTTTTT. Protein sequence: CSARATSNTGELFF.